Each of the 23 T cell receptor beta chains below was sequenced from the same sample in a study of shared clonotypes between healthy human individuals. The assay was immunoSEQ multiplex PCR, and TCRdb's table has in-frame clones only and misses some. The table lists approximately 470,000 clones, more than 75% of them singletons. Source material: PBMCs. These receptors came from a woman aged 35 to 49 in good health. Some clones in this sample may be carry-over from other donors' samples.

The chain combines TRBV28 with TRBJ1-1, with a possible D match to TRBD1 (6 bases). This CDR3 contains 15 residues. CDR1 and CDR2 from the germline V gene are MDHEN and SYDVKM. V was trimmed by 5 bases and J by 2 bases, leaving 15 bases between them. The CDR3 is CASSIPPGANTEAFF. The CDR3 DNA is TGTGCCAGCAGTATCCCCCCGGGGGCCAACACTGAAGCTTTCTTT.

J is TRBJ2-1 and V is TRBV5-1; 8 bases fit TRBD2. The CDR3 contains 15 residues. Germline V gene data show CDR1 as SGHRS and CDR2 as YFSETQ. Trimming took 2 bases from V and 1 from J; bases not matched to a gene: 2. The CDR3 loop is CASSFTGGSYNEQFF. In DNA, the CDR3 is TGCGCCAGCAGCTTTACGGGGGGGTCCTACAATGAGCAGTTCTTC.

The chain carries TRBV7-6 and TRBJ2-4; 8 bases are a match to TRBD1. The CDR3 has 16 residues. The ends lost 1 base at V and 7 bases at J; junction bases unmatched: 9. Germline CDR1 reads SGHVS; CDR2 reads FNYEAQ. This CDR3 reads CASSLGAGTGGNIQYF. The CDR3 nucleotides read TGTGCCAGCAGCTTAGGAGCCGGGACAGGAGGGAACATTCAGTACTTC.

The V gene is TRBV19, the J gene TRBJ1-5; D is unclear. Looked up from germline, CDR1 is LNHDA and CDR2 is SQIVND (reference sequence). CDR3 length: 18 residues. Trimming took off 4 bases at V and 1 base at J, with 20 bases between the two ends. Here the CDR3 reads CASSTTRPTLTSNQPQHF. The CDR3 coding sequence is TGTGCCAGTAGTACCACCCGCCCGACGTTAACGAGCAATCAGCCCCAGCATTTT.

The V and J genes are TRBV4-1 and TRBJ2-3, with TRBD2 matching over 10 bases. Germline V gives CDR1 MGHRA, CDR2 YSYEKL. V shed 9 bases and J 3 bases; nucleotides not matched to a gene: 12. The CDR3 runs to 16 residues. CDR3: CASSDLTSGTTDTQYF. In nucleotides, the CDR3 is TGCGCCAGTTCCGATTTAACTAGCGGGACGACAGATACGCAGTATTTT.

The rearrangement links TRBV5-1 to TRBJ2-1; D possibly corresponds to TRBD1 (6 bases). CDR3 length: 15 amino acids. V was cut by 4 bases and J by 2 bases, with 13 bases left in between. The germline V gene encodes CDR1 SGHRS and CDR2 YFSETQ. In DNA, the CDR3 is TGCGCCAGCAGCCCGAGGACAGAAGCCTACAATGAGCAGTTCTTC. This sequence encodes CASSPRTEAYNEQFF.

The chain recombines TRBV5-1 with TRBJ2-1; tentatively, D is TRBD2 (5 bases). The ends were cut back, 5 bases at V and 1 base at J, with 16 bases in the middle. The CDR3 spans 16 residues. The germline gives CDR1 SGHRS, CDR2 YFSETQ. CDR3 residues: CASSFSGRGSYNEQFF. The CDR3 region has the DNA TGCGCCAGCAGTTTCTCCGGGCGCGGGTCCTACAATGAGCAGTTCTTC.

This clone was observed at least ten times. This chain connects TRBV6-4 to TRBJ2-2; tentative D call: TRBD1 (6 bases). The CDR3 loop spans 13 amino acids. Trimming pared 6 bases from V and 7 bases from J, leaving 12 bases between. CDR1 and CDR2 from the germline V gene are MRHNA and SNTAGT. In DNA, the CDR3 is TGTGCCAGCAGCCCGGACAGCCACGGGGAGCTGTTTTTT. Translation: CASSPDSHGELFF.

This clone is a singleton in its sample. The germline gene is not matched at one end of the junction; a read error may be the cause. The same CDR3 can be traced to other DNA sequences in this sample. V and J are TRBV4-1 and TRBJ2-3; 12 positions agree with TRBD2. The CDR3 spans 17 residues. Germline V gene data show CDR1 as MGHRA and CDR2 as YSYEKL. The DNA of the CDR3 is TGCGCCAGTAGCCAACGCGCCCTGGGACTAGCGGGAGATACGCAGTATTTT. It yields the protein CASSQRALGLAGDTQYF.

J is TRBJ1-1 and V is TRBV6-1; unclear D gene. With 8 bases removed from V and 0 bases from J, the gap between germline ends came to 13 bases. Germline CDR1 reads MNHNS; CDR2 reads SASEGT. The CDR3 is 14 residues long. CDR3 nucleotides: TGTGCCAGCCGATTGGGCAGGTTGAACACTGAAGCTTTCTTT. Translation: CASRLGRLNTEAFF.

This clone was detected only once. The V gene is TRBV6-5, the J gene TRBJ2-7; 7 bases match TRBD1. The CDR3 extends over 14 amino acids. Losses at the gene ends were 6 bases for V and 6 bases for J; bases not matched to a gene: 11. The germline V gene has CDR1 MNHEY and CDR2 SVGAGI. CDR3 coding DNA: TGTGCCAGCAGCTCAGACAGGGACCGTTTCGAGCAGTACTTC. Translating gives CASSSDRDRFEQYF.

To note about this clone: Other nucleotide sequences from this sample produce the same CDR3. The chain recombines TRBV9 with TRBJ2-1; no definite D call. Germline V gene data show CDR1 as SGDLS and CDR2 as YYNGEE. The CDR3 consists of 14 residues. V lost 1 base and J lost 2, with 7 bases in between. The CDR3 loop is CASSVLGTYNEQFF. The DNA for the CDR3 is TGTGCCAGCAGCGTACTAGGAACCTACAATGAGCAGTTCTTC.

V is TRBV7-2 and J is TRBJ2-2; 9 nucleotides match TRBD2. CDR1 and CDR2 from the germline V gene are SGHTA and FQGNSA. The CDR3 runs 16 residues. The V segment lost 4 bases and the J segment 6 bases; nucleotides outside the gene matches: 9. CDR3 in amino acids: CASSYSGLAGSGELFF. CDR3 in DNA: TGTGCCAGCAGCTATAGTGGGCTAGCGGGATCCGGGGAGCTGTTTTTT.

The V call is TRBV4-3, the J call TRBJ2-1, with D maybe TRBD1 (6 bases). V was shortened by 0 bases and J by 12 bases, with 12 bases between the two germline ends. CDR1 is LGHNA and CDR2 is YSLEER in the germline V gene. The CDR3 runs 13 residues. The CDR3 protein is CASSQDKGQLQFF. The CDR3 DNA sequence: TGCGCCAGCAGCCAAGATAAGGGACAATTGCAGTTCTTC.

The chain carries TRBV19 and TRBJ1-1, with TRBD1 as a possible D gene (6 bases). V was trimmed by 10 bases and J by 4 bases, leaving 22 bases between them. The V gene's germline CDR1 is LNHDA and CDR2 SQIVND (reference sequence). This CDR3 contains 15 residues. In DNA form, the CDR3 reads TGTGCCACCAGACTCACAGGGTTATCTGGCACTGAAGCTTTCTTT. The encoded protein is CATRLTGLSGTEAFF.

The chain joins TRBV2 to TRBJ2-5; D might be TRBD1 or TRBD2, each matching 5 bases. This CDR3 region has 13 residues. The ends were cut back, 8 bases at V and 5 bases at J, with 15 bases in the middle. Germline V gene lookup returns CDR1 SNHLY and CDR2 FYNNEI. The CDR3 sequence is CASSQEVEETQYF. The DNA of the CDR3 is TGTGCCAGCTCACAGGAGGTGGAGGAGACCCAGTACTTC.

The rearrangement links TRBV6-5 to TRBJ2-7; a possible D gene is TRBD1 (8 bases). Per germline, CDR1 MNHEY and CDR2 SVGAGI. Trimming pared 8 bases from V and 3 bases from J, leaving 17 bases between. This CDR3 contains 14 residues. Written as DNA, the CDR3 is TGTGCCAGCCACAACAGGGGGGGAAACTACGAGCAGTACTTC. As protein: CASHNRGGNYEQYF.

The chain links TRBV18 to TRBJ2-7; tentatively, D is TRBD1 or TRBD2 (6 bases each). Trimming stripped 1 base from V and 2 bases from J, with 9 bases between. From germline, CDR1 is KGHSH and CDR2 LQKENI. The CDR3 is 14 residues long. In DNA, the CDR3 is TGTGCCAGCTCACCACAGGGGGGACCCTACGAGCAGTACTTC. Translated, it gives CASSPQGGPYEQYF.

This clone was found a few times. The chain employs TRBV28 and TRBJ2-5, with D unclear. From germline, CDR1 is MDHEN and CDR2 SYDVKM. The length of the CDR3 is 14 residues. V lost 2 bases and J 5 bases, leaving 12 bases between the germline ends. The CDR3 DNA follows: TGTGCCAGCAGTTTACCGAACACGCAGGAGACCCAGTACTTC. As protein: CASSLPNTQETQYF.

The chain combines TRBV5-5 with TRBJ2-5; 9 bases map to TRBD2. Germline CDR1 reads SGHKS; CDR2 reads YYEKEE (reference sequence). V lost 1 base and J lost 5; bases outside the gene matches: 9. There are 16 residues in the CDR3. The CDR3 protein is CASSLRGSGSYETQYF. The CDR3 nucleotides read TGTGCCAGCAGCTTGCGAGGTAGCGGGAGTTATGAGACCCAGTACTTC.

The chain is built from TRBV5-1 and TRBJ2-1, with 8 bases fitting TRBD2. Germline V gene lookup returns CDR1 SGHRS and CDR2 YFSETQ. V lost 2 bases to trimming and J lost 9 bases; unmatched junction nucleotides: 7. CDR3 size: 14 residues. CDR3 sequence: CASSFERELPEQFF. The CDR3 DNA is TGCGCCAGCAGCTTTGAGCGGGAGCTCCCTGAGCAGTTCTTC.

The chain couples TRBV6-4 to TRBJ2-2, with D perhaps matching TRBD1 (5 bases). V was trimmed by 6 bases and J by 5 bases, leaving 13 bases between them. This CDR3 is built from 14 residues. Per germline, CDR1 MRHNA and CDR2 SNTAGT. CDR3 sequence (DNA): TGTGCCAGCAGCCCAGGGCGTGGGACCGGGGAGCTGTTTTTT. Translation: CASSPGRGTGELFF.

The chain uses TRBV27 and TRBJ2-7, with 11 bases that match TRBD2. This CDR3 is built from 15 residues. J gave up 0 bases and V 5 bases, and 3 bases lay outside the gene matches. Germline assignment: CDR1 MNHEY and CDR2 SMNVEV (reference sequence). CDR3: CASSLGTSGSYEQYF. Here the CDR3 DNA reads TGTGCCAGCAGTCTCGGGACTAGCGGCTCCTACGAGCAGTACTTC.